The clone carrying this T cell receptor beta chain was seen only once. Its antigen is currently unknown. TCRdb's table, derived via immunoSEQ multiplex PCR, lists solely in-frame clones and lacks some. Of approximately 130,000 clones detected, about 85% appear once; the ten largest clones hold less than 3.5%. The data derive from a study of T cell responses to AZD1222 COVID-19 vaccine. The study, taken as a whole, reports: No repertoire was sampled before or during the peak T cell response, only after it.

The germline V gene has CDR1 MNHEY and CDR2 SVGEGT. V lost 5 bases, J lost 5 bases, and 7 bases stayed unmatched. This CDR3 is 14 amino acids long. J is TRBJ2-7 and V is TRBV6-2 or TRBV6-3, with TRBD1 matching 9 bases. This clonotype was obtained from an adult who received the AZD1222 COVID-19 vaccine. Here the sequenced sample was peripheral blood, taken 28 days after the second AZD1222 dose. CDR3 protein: CASSQGQGLNEQYF. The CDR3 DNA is TGTGCCAGCAGTCAGGGACAGGGACTTAACGAGCAGTACTTC.